One sample yielded the 24 T cell receptor beta chains listed below, sequenced in a study of T cell repertoires in cytomegalovirus infection. MiXCR, applied by TCRdb to the reads, yields one record per CDR3 protein. The sample includes 500,000 to 600,000 distinct CDR3 sequences, approximately 15% of them seen just once. Sequences were obtained from CD8+ T cells from PBMCs. The receptors were sampled from a human donor in good health (CMV status not recorded). Some clones in this sample may be carry-over from other donors' samples.

V usage is TRBV19 and J usage is TRBJ2-5, with D possibly called TRBD1 or TRBD2 (7 bases each). The CDR3 is 15 amino acids. Per the germline V gene, CDR1 is LNHDA and CDR2 is SQIVND (reference sequence). V was clipped by 5 bases and J by 3 bases, with 16 bases between them. CDR3 amino acids: CASSLDREGEETQYF. CDR3 sequence (DNA): TGTGCCAGTAGTCTTGACAGGGAGGGGGAAGAGACCCAGTACTTC.

Of note for this clonotype: A much larger clone differs from this one at a single base, so this may be a read error. The chain combines TRBV13 with TRBJ1-1, with no clear D. CDR3 length: 13 amino acids. The germline V gene has CDR1 PRHDT and CDR2 FYEKMQ (reference sequence). V was pared by 4 bases and J by 1 base, with 7 bases between. CDR3 in amino acids: CASSSEGNTEAFF. For the CDR3, the DNA is TGTGCCAGCAGCTCGGAGGGGAACACTGAAGCTTTCTTT.

CDR3 sequence reads: CAISETSGRASESGDTQYF. The CDR3 DNA sequence: TGTGCCATCAGTGAGACTAGCGGGAGGGCCAGCGAATCGGGAGATACGCAGTATTTT. V usage is TRBV10-3 and J usage is TRBJ2-3; TRBD2 aligns across 13 bases. Germline values: CDR1 ENHRY, CDR2 SYGVKD. V shed 2 bases, J shed 5 bases, and the junction held 13 bases outside the gene matches. CDR3 size: 19 residues.

In regard to this clonotype: A read error may be the cause here, since a much bigger clone is one base away. The gene calls are TRBV28 and TRBJ2-1; D unclear. CDR3 length: 13 amino acids. Looked up from germline, CDR1 is MDHEN and CDR2 is SYDVKM. In DNA form, the CDR3 reads TGTGCCAGCGGTTTAAGGGTTTACAATGAGCAGTTCTTC. Its translation is CASGLRVYNEQFF.

There are many counts of this clonotype. The V gene is TRBV7-6, the J gene TRBJ2-7, with TRBD2 as a possible D gene (6 bases). V lost 5 bases to trimming and J lost 2 bases, with 16 bases between them. CDR3 length: 15 amino acids. CDR1 is SGHVS, CDR2 FNYEAQ, per germline. CDR3 loop: CASSRGTGRAYEQYF. The CDR3 DNA follows: TGTGCCAGCAGCCGGGGGACTGGACGAGCCTACGAGCAGTACTTC. Filled out from reference TRBV7-6 and TRBJ2-7, the complete variable domain reads GAGVSQSPRYKVTKRGQDVALRCDPISGHVSLYWYRQALGQGPEFLTYFNYEAQQDKSGLPNDRFSAERPEGSISTLTIQRTEQRDSAMYRCASSRGTGRAYEQYFGPGTRLTVT.

The genes are TRBV7-2 and TRBJ2-3; D is ambiguous. The ends were cut back, 5 bases at V and 3 bases at J, with 18 bases in the middle. The CDR3 loop spans 16 amino acids. Germline V gene data show CDR1 as SGHTA and CDR2 as FQGNSA. In DNA, the CDR3 is TGTGCCAGCAGCCGTCCCATAACACCAGGAACAGATACGCAGTATTTT. Translation gives CASSRPITPGTDTQYF.

This clonotype has at least ten counts. V and J are TRBV7-9 and TRBJ1-6, with D uncertain. The germline V gene encodes CDR1 SEHNR and CDR2 FQNEAQ (reference sequence). Between the trimmed V and J ends, which lost 7 bases and 12 bases, there was a span of 16 bases. The CDR3 has 13 amino acids. CDR3: CASTLKGGLPLHF. The CDR3 DNA reads as TGTGCCAGCACCTTGAAGGGCGGACTACCCCTCCACTTT.

This clonotype was detected a few times. This chain joins TRBV5-6 and TRBJ2-1; D is unclear. Deletions cut 4 bases from V and 14 bases from J, with 16 bases between. This CDR3 is built from 12 residues. Germline CDR1 is SGHDT and CDR2 is YYEEEE. Here the CDR3 DNA reads TGTGCCAGCAGCATCGACCTGCTTGGGGAGTTCTTC. It specifies CASSIDLLGEFF.

Many counts were recorded for this clonotype. DNA of the CDR3: TGTGCCAGCAGCCCTGACAGGGGAGGAAGACAGCCCCAGCATTTT. Its translation: CASSPDRGGRQPQHF. The rearrangement links TRBV11-3 to TRBJ1-5, with 8 bases aligning to TRBD1. Per the germline V gene, CDR1 is SGHNT and CDR2 is YENEEA. The V gene end was trimmed by 5 bases and the J gene end by 7 bases; junction bases not matched to a gene: 10. The CDR3 contains 15 residues.

This clonotype was counted at least ten times. The chain is built from TRBV7-6 and TRBJ2-5; possible D gene TRBD2, 6 bases. In germline, CDR1 is SGHVS, CDR2 FNYEAQ. The V end lost 4 bases, the J end lost 5 bases, and 17 bases lay between the germline ends. CDR3 size: 15 residues. CDR3 coding DNA: TGTGCCAGCAGCTCCCCCAGCTCGGGGAGGGAGACCCAGTACTTC. Amino acids: CASSSPSSGRETQYF.

This clonotype was seen more than once but under ten times. The gene calls are TRBV5-1 and TRBJ2-3; D may match TRBD1 or TRBD2 (6 bases each). This CDR3 spans 16 amino acids. The V gene lost 4 bases and the J gene lost 5 bases, with 20 bases spanning the gap. Germline values: CDR1 SGHRS, CDR2 YFSETQ. CDR3 in DNA: TGCGCCAGCAGCCAATACCCGTCGGGGGCAGGAGATACGCAGTATTTT. Protein product: CASSQYPSGAGDTQYF.

The chain links TRBV9 to TRBJ2-1, with TRBD2 matching over 12 bases. V shed 1 base and J 6 bases; nucleotides not matched to a gene: 5. The CDR3 has 16 amino acids. Germline assignment: CDR1 SGDLS and CDR2 YYNGEE. The CDR3 protein is CASSVTLAGGLNEQFF. The CDR3 nucleotides read TGTGCCAGCAGCGTAACGCTAGCGGGAGGGCTCAATGAGCAGTTCTTC.

This rearrangement joins TRBV27 to TRBJ1-2; 8 positions match TRBD1. After removal of 8 bases from V and 7 bases from J, the junction contained 12 bases not matched to a gene. The CDR3 runs 14 residues. Germline CDR1 reads MNHEY; CDR2 reads SMNVEV (reference sequence). DNA of the CDR3: TGTGCCAGCGCCGCCTACCAGGGGGCGGGTGGCTACACCTTC. It translates to CASAAYQGAGGYTF.

This clonotype has only a few counts. The gene calls are TRBV19 and TRBJ1-1; TRBD1 is a possible D gene (6 bases). Germline V gives CDR1 LNHDA, CDR2 SQIVND (reference sequence). The V end was cut by 6 bases, the J end by 7 bases, with 9 bases between. The CDR3 has 11 amino acids. The CDR3 region has the DNA TGTGCCAGTAGGGGACATAATGAAGCTTTCTTT. Amino acids: CASRGHNEAFF. Using reference TRBV19 and TRBJ1-1 for the parts outside the CDR3, the full variable domain is DGGITQSPKYLFRKEGQNVTLSCEQNLNHDAMYWYRQDPGQGLRLIYYSQIVNDFQKGDIAEGYSVSREKKESFPLTVTSAQKNPTAFYLCASRGHNEAFFGQGTRLTVV.

This clonotype was found a few times. The rearrangement uses TRBV7-9 and TRBJ1-6, with D possibly matching TRBD1 (5 bases). This CDR3 region has 16 residues. Germline V gene lookup returns CDR1 SEHNR and CDR2 FQNEAQ (reference sequence). The germline V and J ends were trimmed by 5 bases and 7 bases, with 18 bases remaining between them. In DNA form, the CDR3 reads TGTGCCAGCAGCCCGAGACAGCGAACCTTAAATTCACCCCTCCACTTT. Protein sequence: CASSPRQRTLNSPLHF.

This clonotype has at least ten counts. This sequence may be a read error, since a much larger clone differs from it by one base. The chain employs TRBV7-9 and TRBJ2-2; D remains ambiguous. Trimming removed 4 bases from V and 7 bases from J, with 4 bases in between. Germline V lookup: CDR1 SEHNR, CDR2 FQNEAQ (reference sequence). The CDR3 is made up of 11 amino acids. CDR3: CASSSIGELFF. The CDR3 DNA is TGTGCCAGCAGCTCGATCGGGGAGCTGTTTTTT.

This clonotype has a handful of counts. The chain links TRBV25-1 to TRBJ2-1; D may be TRBD1 or TRBD2 (6 bases each). This CDR3 contains 19 residues. The ends were cut back, 4 bases at V and 6 bases at J, with 28 bases in the middle. Germline CDR1 and CDR2: MGHDK and SYGVNS. The CDR3 region is CASSASTGRHREVGNEQFF. For the CDR3, the DNA is TGTGCCAGCAGTGCCTCGACGGGACGACACAGGGAGGTTGGCAATGAGCAGTTCTTC.

This clonotype was seen at least ten times. The rearrangement joins TRBV6-5 to TRBJ2-1, with 7 bases identical to TRBD1. The length of the CDR3 is 14 residues. In germline, CDR1 is MNHEY, CDR2 SVGAGI. V dropped 7 bases and J dropped 1; count of bases not matched to a gene: 4. The CDR3 loop reads CASMSGQSYNEQFF. DNA for the CDR3: TGTGCCAGCATGTCGGGACAGTCCTACAATGAGCAGTTCTTC.

In this sample, this clonotype turned up many times. The genes are TRBV7-9 and TRBJ1-6; 10 nucleotides align to TRBD1. Germline CDR1 SEHNR, CDR2 FQNEAQ (reference sequence). The V segment lost 5 bases and the J segment 10 bases; nucleotides outside the gene matches: 11. This CDR3 has 16 amino acids. CDR3 region: CASSPPTGGEESPLHF. The CDR3 DNA reads as TGTGCCAGCAGCCCCCCGACAGGGGGCGAGGAATCACCCCTCCACTTT.

This clonotype was seen ten or more times. This rearrangement joins TRBV28 to TRBJ2-7; 7 nucleotides align to TRBD1. CDR3 size: 14 residues. Trimming at V came to 7 bases and at J to 6 bases, leaving 12 bases not matched to a gene. From germline, CDR1 is MDHEN and CDR2 SYDVKM. CDR3 protein: CASTPQSHRGEQYF. The CDR3 DNA follows: TGTGCCAGCACACCCCAGTCACACAGGGGCGAGCAGTACTTC.

The chain joins TRBV27 to TRBJ2-1; the D gene is possibly TRBD1 (5 bases). The CDR3 loop spans 12 amino acids. Germline V gives CDR1 MNHEY, CDR2 SMNVEV (reference sequence). Trimming took 3 bases from V and 9 from J, leaving 9 bases between them. In DNA, the CDR3 is TGTGCCAGCAGTTTGGGGCCGGCTGAGCAGTTCTTC. Amino acid sequence: CASSLGPAEQFF.

This clonotype was seen ten or more times. The rearrangement uses TRBV12-3 or TRBV12-4 and TRBJ1-3, with unresolved D. Trimming stripped 11 bases from V and 0 bases from J, with 8 bases between. The CDR3 runs to 12 residues. The CDR3 coding sequence is TGTGCCTCCACTAGCTCTGGAAACACCATATATTTT. It codes for CASTSSGNTIYF.

This clonotype was observed many times. CDR3 protein: CASSALSRGEDTEAFF. The CDR3 DNA is TGTGCCAGTAGTGCCTTGTCTAGGGGTGAGGACACTGAAGCTTTCTTT. The chain links TRBV19 to TRBJ1-1; D is possibly TRBD1 (5 bases). V lost 5 bases to trimming and J lost 3 bases, with 19 bases between them. This CDR3 is 16 amino acids long. Looked up from germline, CDR1 is LNHDA and CDR2 is SQIVND (reference sequence).

This clonotype was seen many times. V and J are TRBV11-2 and TRBJ1-2, with 8 bases matching TRBD1. CDR1 and CDR2 (germline): SGHAT, FQNNGV. This CDR3 is built from 15 residues. The junction had 9 bases not matched to a gene; V was cut back by 5 bases and J by 4 bases. The CDR3 DNA follows: TGTGCCAGCAGCGTTACAGGGGGGACCCTCTATGGCTACACCTTC. This gives the protein CASSVTGGTLYGYTF.